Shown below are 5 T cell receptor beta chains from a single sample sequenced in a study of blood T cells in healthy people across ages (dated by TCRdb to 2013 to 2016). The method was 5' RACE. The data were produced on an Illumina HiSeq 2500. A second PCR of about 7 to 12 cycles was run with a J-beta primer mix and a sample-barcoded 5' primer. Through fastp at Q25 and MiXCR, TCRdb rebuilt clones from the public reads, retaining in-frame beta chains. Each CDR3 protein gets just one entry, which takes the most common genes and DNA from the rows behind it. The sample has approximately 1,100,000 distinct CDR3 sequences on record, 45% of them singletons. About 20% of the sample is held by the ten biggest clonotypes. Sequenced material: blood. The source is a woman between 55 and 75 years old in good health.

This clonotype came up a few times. The CDR3 here is CASSTSEFNEQFF. DNA for the CDR3: TGTGCCAGTTCAACTAGCGAATTCAATGAGCAGTTCTTC. The gene calls are TRBV2 and TRBJ2-1; 7 bases are shared with TRBD2. This CDR3 spans 13 amino acids. The germline V gene encodes CDR1 SNHLY and CDR2 FYNNEI. The V and J ends lost 9 bases and 6 bases, in that order; junction bases with no gene match: 8.

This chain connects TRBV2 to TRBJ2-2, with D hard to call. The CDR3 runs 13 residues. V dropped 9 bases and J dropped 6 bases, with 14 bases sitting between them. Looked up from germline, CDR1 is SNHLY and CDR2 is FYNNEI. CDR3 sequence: CARRTPTAGELFF. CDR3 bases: TGTGCCAGGAGGACCCCAACCGCCGGGGAGCTGTTTTTT.

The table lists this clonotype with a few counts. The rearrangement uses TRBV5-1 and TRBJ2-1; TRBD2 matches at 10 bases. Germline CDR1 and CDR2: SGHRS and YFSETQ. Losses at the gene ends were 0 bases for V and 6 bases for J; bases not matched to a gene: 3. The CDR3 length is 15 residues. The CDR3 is CASSLAAGGVNEQFF. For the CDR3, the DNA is TGCGCCAGCAGCTTGGCAGCGGGGGGGGTCAATGAGCAGTTCTTC.

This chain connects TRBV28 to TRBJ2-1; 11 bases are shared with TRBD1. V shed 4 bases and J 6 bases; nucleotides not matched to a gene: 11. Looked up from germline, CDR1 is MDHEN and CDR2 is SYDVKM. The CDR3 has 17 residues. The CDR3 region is CASSSGTGGLGSNEQFF. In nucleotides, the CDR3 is TGTGCCAGCAGTTCCGGGACAGGGGGGCTTGGGAGCAATGAGCAGTTCTTC.

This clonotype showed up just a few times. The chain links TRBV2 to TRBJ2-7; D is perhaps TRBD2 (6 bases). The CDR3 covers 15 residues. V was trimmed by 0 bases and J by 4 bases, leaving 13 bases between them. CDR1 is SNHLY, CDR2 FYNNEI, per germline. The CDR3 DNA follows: TGTGCCAGCAGTGAAGCTGGGGGAGGTCCATACGAGCAGTACTTC. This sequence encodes CASSEAGGGPYEQYF.